The rows below give T cell receptor beta chains drawn from one sample of a study of Graves' ophthalmopathy and Graves' hyperthyroidism. TCRdb re-derived calls from the multiplex PCR reads in MiXCR, one entry per CDR3 protein. The table has roughly 36,000 distinct CDR3 sequences, about 50% seen once; the top ten hold approximately 30%. Material for sequencing was peripheral blood. Receptors originate from an adult woman with stable Graves' hyperthyroidism. Both conserved end residues are part of each CDR3. Fields, in order: clone size, V gene, CDR3 protein. Expanded clones are given a class, and other clones once, few, many or no size at all.

size: many; V: TRBV7-3; CDR3: CASSFTGGIGETQYF
size: NA; V: TRBV10-3; CDR3: CAIRLFGVIDGYTF
size: NA; V: TRBV6-6; CDR3: CASSSADTIYF
size: medium-sized; V: TRBV24-1; CDR3: CATSDFGTSGVQETQYF
size: once; V: TRBV7-9; CDR3: CASSASGQGDLSYEQYF
size: NA; V: TRBV20-1; CDR3: CSAVGGGVSSYEQCF
size: NA; V: TRBV6-1; CDR3: CATSPGTVQETQYF
size: NA; V: TRBV9; CDR3: CASSLDRGRNYGYTF
size: many; V: TRBV20-1; CDR3: CSARGAGGGSYEQYF
size: NA; V: TRBV9; CDR3: CASSVGAGRGTEQYF
size: NA; V: TRBV7-4; CDR3: CASSDTGTSGSQETQYF
size: many; V: TRBV20-1; CDR3: CSARAGPPTYEQYF
size: few; V: TRBV15; CDR3: CATSRDRDYEQYF
size: many; V: TRBV28; CDR3: CASSPTLWQGYTF
size: NA; V: TRBV5-1; CDR3: CASSDRTGPTYEQYF
size: few; V: TRBV5-1; CDR3: CASSGAGPYEQYF
size: NA; V: TRBV7-6; CDR3: CASSLAEGGASYEQYF
size: NA; V: TRBV7-9; CDR3: CASSPRQTGGQGYTF
size: NA; V: TRBV29-1; CDR3: CSVVSGNGETQYF
size: many; V: TRBV7-9; CDR3: CASRAGQRMNTEAFF
size: NA; V: TRBV7-9; CDR3: CASSAGTGGYVNTEAFF
size: NA; V: TRBV9; CDR3: CASSVGGGTGNQPQHF
size: NA; V: TRBV29-1; CDR3: CSLTGGNQPQHF
size: few; V: TRBV28; CDR3: CASSPDTGELFF
size: NA; V: TRBV7-2; CDR3: CASSLGTQSNYGYTF
size: few; V: TRBV11-2; CDR3: CASSRLAGDRGTQYF
size: medium-sized; V: TRBV20-1; CDR3: CSASGQESYEQYF
size: medium-sized; V: TRBV15; CDR3: CATSPQGMLQETQYF
size: many; V: TRBV13; CDR3: CASSRRGQDEKLFF
size: many; V: TRBV7-9; CDR3: CASSLDGTGTAELFF
size: once; V: TRBV19; CDR3: CASSIEDGYTF
size: many; V: TRBV12-3/TRBV12-4; CDR3: CASSFIGQNTEAFF
size: NA; V: TRBV10-3; CDR3: CAISVGTDHNSPLHF
size: NA; V: TRBV7-6; CDR3: CASSLPGGAEETQYF
size: medium-sized; V: TRBV25-1; CDR3: CASSRREGGYTF
size: many; V: TRBV5-6; CDR3: CASSFGLAGRETQYF
size: many; V: TRBV20-1; CDR3: CSCLTLYEQYF
size: few; V: TRBV7-9; CDR3: CASSYGQGVAFF